These T cell receptor beta chains were read from a single sample in a study of shared T cell receptors in the human thymus. The repertoire was sequenced with immunoSEQ multiplex PCR; TCRdb's copy has only in-frame clones and lacks some. The sample gives more than 550,000 clones, 80% to 90% of which show up once; more than 0.008% is in the top ten. These records were also assigned to another study, of human thymus T cells.

Sequenced input: thymocytes. These receptors came from a girl less than two years old with a congenital heart defect. The conserved cysteine and the conserved F or W are not part of the CDR3 here.

TRBV14	ASSFLAGANTGELF
TRBV4-1	ASSQADRGVSEAF
TRBV11-3	ASSLGLRQPSSYNSPLH
TRBV5-1	ASSHGNGGGWMNAEAF
TRBV11-2	ASSLGGVGQMQADEQY
TRBV6-1	ASSATGGPGNTIY
TRBV27	ASSRQGNTEAF
TRBV5-1	ASKRTGGWTYEQY
TRBV30	AWGGQSRSNTEAF
TRBV6-5	ASSSGQVRSEKLF
TRBV19	ASREGPFEPQH
TRBV2	ASSPPGLFH
TRBV5-1	ASSLGQTNEQF
TRBV4-1	ASSQEYVDRNRRH
TRBV4-1	ASSQDLEGVQRYGEKLF
TRBV5-5	ASSLDTFNSGNTIY
TRBV5-6	ASSSTPDKSSYNEQF
TRBV4-2	ASSQSGGGAGNEQF